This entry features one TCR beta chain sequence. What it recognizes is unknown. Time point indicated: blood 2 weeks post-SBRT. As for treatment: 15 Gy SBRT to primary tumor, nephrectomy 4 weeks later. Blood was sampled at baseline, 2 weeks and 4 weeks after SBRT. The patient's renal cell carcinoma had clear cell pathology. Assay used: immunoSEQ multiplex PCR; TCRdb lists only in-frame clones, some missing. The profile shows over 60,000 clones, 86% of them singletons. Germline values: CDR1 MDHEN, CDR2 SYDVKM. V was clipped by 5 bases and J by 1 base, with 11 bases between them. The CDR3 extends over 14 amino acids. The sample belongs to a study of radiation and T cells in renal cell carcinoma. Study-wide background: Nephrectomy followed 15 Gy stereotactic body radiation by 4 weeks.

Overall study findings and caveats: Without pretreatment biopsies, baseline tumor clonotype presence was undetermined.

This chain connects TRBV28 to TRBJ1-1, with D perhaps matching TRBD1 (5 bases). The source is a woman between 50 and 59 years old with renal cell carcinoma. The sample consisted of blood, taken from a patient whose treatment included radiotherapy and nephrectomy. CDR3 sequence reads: CASSTITGNTEAFF. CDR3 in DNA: TGTGCCAGCAGTACCATAACAGGGAACACTGAAGCTTTCTTT.